Shown below are 7 T cell receptor beta chains from a single sample sequenced in a study of CD8 T cells in ankylosing spondylitis. A single record per CDR3 protein comes from TCRdb applying MiXCR to the 5' RACE reads. The sample lists 150,000 to 200,000 distinct CDR3 sequences, around a tenth occurring once. Sequences were obtained from blood, either unsorted or a sorted T cell fraction (not recorded which). The receptors shown here come from a male donor with ankylosing spondylitis or in good health (not recorded which).

This clonotype was recorded at least ten times. This chain links TRBV10-2 with TRBJ2-1; D is possibly TRBD1 (6 bases). Germline assignment: CDR1 WSHSY and CDR2 SAAADI. V lost 8 bases, J lost 4 bases, and 15 bases lay in between. CDR3 size: 14 residues. This CDR3 is CASSLDRLYNEQFF. Written as DNA, the CDR3 is TGCGCCAGCTCCTTAGACAGGCTATACAATGAGCAGTTCTTC.

Ten or more counts support this clonotype. The rearrangement uses TRBV3-1 and TRBJ1-3; possibly TRBD1 for D (6 bases). Trimming pared 5 bases from V and 1 base from J, leaving 9 bases between. The CDR3 spans 14 residues. Germline V gene sequence: CDR1 LGHDT, CDR2 YNNKEL (reference sequence). The CDR3 loop reads CASSLRGSGNTIYF. The CDR3, as DNA: TGTGCCAGCAGCTTGAGGGGGTCTGGAAACACCATATATTTT.

This clonotype was detected ten times or more. V and J are TRBV9 and TRBJ2-3, with D perhaps matching TRBD2 (6 bases). In germline, CDR1 is SGDLS, CDR2 YYNGEE. Trimming took 4 bases from V and 3 from J, leaving 15 bases between them. CDR3 length: 15 amino acids. The CDR3, as DNA: TGTGCCAGCAGCCGCGCGGGGTCTCGGACAGATACGCAGTATTTT. Translated: CASSRAGSRTDTQYF. The variable domain in full, with the rest retrieved from reference TRBV9 and TRBJ2-3, is DSGVTQTPKHLITATGQRVTLRCSPRSGDLSVYWYQQSLDQGLQFLIQYYNGEERAKGNILERFSAQQFPDLHSELNLSSLELGDSALYFCASSRAGSRTDTQYFGPGTRLTVL.

The chain has TRBV7-9 and TRBJ2-3, with 8 bases aligning to TRBD2. Germline-derived CDR1 and CDR2 are SEHNR and FQNEAQ (reference sequence). The CDR3 covers 15 residues. V was pared by 2 bases and J by 10 bases, with 11 bases of the junction left unmatched. CDR3 region: CASSLNSGSRVAQYF. As DNA, the CDR3 is TGTGCCAGCAGCTTAAACAGCGGGAGTAGAGTGGCGCAGTATTTT.

This clonotype was recorded many times. The genes are TRBV5-1 and TRBJ2-7; D is perhaps TRBD1 (7 bases). The CDR3 spans 14 residues. With 3 bases removed from V and 3 bases from J, the gap between germline ends came to 13 bases. Germline V gene sequence: CDR1 SGHRS, CDR2 YFSETQ. In DNA, the CDR3 is TGCGCCAGCAGCTCTGACAGGGAGGTCTACGAGCAGTACTTC. Its protein is CASSSDREVYEQYF.

This clonotype came up many times. The V and J genes are TRBV5-1 and TRBJ1-4; D gene uncertain. The CDR3 length is 15 residues. The V gene lost 0 bases and the J gene lost 2 bases, with 8 bases spanning the gap. Germline loops: CDR1 SGHRS, CDR2 YFSETQ. As DNA, the CDR3 is TGCGCCAGCAGCTTGGAAGGTTCCACTAATGAAAAACTGTTTTTT. Translation gives CASSLEGSTNEKLFF. Full variable domain (remainder filled in from reference TRBV5-1 and TRBJ1-4): KAGVTQTPRYLIKTRGQQVTLSCSPISGHRSVSWYQQTPGQGLQFLFEYFSETQRNKGNFPGRFSGRQFSNSRSEMNVSTLELGDSALYLCASSLEGSTNEKLFFGSGTQLSVL.

The chain couples TRBV12-3 or TRBV12-4 to TRBJ1-6, with 7 nucleotides matching TRBD1. V shed 6 bases, J shed 7 bases, and the junction held 6 bases outside the gene matches. CDR3 length: 14 residues. CDR3 nucleotide sequence: TGTGCCAGCAGGGGGGGGACAGAGAATTCACCCCTCCACTTT. Amino acids: CASRGGTENSPLHF.